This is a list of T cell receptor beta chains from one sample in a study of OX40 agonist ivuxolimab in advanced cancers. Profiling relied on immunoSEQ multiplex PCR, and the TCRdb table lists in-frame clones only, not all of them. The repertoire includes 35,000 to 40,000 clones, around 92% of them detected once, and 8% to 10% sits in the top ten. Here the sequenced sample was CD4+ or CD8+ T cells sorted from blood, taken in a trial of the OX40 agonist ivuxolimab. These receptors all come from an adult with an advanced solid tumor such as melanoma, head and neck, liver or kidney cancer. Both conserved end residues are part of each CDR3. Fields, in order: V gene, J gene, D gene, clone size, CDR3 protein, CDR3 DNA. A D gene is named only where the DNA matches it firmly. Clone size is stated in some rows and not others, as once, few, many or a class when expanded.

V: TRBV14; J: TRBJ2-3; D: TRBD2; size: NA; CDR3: CASSQELVVAGPRDTQYF; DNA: TGTGCCAGCAGCCAAGAGCTCGTAGTAGCGGGTCCCCGGGATACGCAGTATTTT
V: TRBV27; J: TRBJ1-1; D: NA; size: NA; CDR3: CASSGGPISKLNTEAFF; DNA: TGTGCCAGCAGTGGGGGACCTATCTCAAAATTGAACACTGAAGCTTTCTTT
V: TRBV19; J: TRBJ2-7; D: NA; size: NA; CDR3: CASSMGGHGPYEQYF; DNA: TGTGCCAGTAGTATGGGGGGGCATGGCCCCTACGAGCAGTACTTC
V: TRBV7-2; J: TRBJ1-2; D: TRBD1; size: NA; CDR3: CASSLDIGQGARIYGYTF; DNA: TGTGCCAGCAGCTTAGATATAGGACAGGGGGCGCGTATCTATGGCTACACCTTC
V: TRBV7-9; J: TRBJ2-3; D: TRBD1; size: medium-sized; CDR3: CASSLDRGHTDTQYF; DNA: TGTGCCAGCAGCTTGGACAGGGGGCACACAGATACGCAGTATTTT
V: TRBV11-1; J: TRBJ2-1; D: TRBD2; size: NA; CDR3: CASSLGVRLAGDEQFF; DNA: TGTGCCAGCAGCTTAGGGGTGCGACTAGCGGGCGATGAGCAGTTCTTC
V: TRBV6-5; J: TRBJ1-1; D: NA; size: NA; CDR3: CASSYSGGGNTEAFF; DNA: TGTGCCAGCAGTTACTCAGGCGGCGGGAACACTGAAGCTTTCTTT
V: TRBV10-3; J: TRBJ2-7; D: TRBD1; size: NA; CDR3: CAISYYRPGQGNEQYF; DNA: TGTGCCATCAGTTACTACCGACCGGGACAGGGTAACGAGCAGTACTTC
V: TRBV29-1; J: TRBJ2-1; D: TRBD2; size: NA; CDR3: CSVRDASGVSVNEQFF; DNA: TGCAGCGTTCGGGATGCTAGCGGCGTAAGTGTCAATGAGCAGTTCTTC
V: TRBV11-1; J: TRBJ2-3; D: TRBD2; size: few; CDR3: CASSFSGLSTDTQYF; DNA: TGTGCCAGCAGCTTTAGCGGGCTAAGCACAGATACGCAGTATTTT